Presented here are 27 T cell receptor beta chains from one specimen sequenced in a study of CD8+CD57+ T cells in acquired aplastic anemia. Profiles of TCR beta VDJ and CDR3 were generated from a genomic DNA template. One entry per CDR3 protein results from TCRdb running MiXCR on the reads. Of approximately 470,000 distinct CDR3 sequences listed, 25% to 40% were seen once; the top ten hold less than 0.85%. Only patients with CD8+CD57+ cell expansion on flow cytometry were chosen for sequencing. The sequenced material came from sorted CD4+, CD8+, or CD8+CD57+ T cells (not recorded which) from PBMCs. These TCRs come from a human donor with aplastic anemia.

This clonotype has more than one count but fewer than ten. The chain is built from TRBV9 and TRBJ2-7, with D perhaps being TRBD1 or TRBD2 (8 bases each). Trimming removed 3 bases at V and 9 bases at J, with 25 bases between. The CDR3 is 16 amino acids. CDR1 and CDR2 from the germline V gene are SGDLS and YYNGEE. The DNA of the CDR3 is TGTGCCAGCAGCGGGTCGGACAGGGCTGCGGGAGGTAGGCAGTACTTC. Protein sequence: CASSGSDRAAGGRQYF.

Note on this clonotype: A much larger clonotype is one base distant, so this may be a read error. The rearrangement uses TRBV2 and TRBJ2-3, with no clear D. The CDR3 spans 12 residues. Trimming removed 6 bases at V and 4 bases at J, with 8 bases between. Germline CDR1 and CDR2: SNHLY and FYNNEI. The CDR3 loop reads CASRDNSDTQYF. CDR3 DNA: TGTGCCAGCAGAGACAACTCAGATACGCAGTATTTT.

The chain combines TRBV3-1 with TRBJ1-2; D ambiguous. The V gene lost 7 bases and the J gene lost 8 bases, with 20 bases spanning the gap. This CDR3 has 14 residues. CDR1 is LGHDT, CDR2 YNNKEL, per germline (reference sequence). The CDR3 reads CASIPSGSSAGYTF. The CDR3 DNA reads TGTGCCAGCATCCCCAGTGGGTCTTCAGCAGGCTACACCTTC.

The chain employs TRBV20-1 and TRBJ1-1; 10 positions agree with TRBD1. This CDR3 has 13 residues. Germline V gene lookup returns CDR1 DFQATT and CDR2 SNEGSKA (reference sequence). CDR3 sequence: CRFSGTGDTEAFF. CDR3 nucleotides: TGCAGATTCTCCGGGACAGGGGACACTGAAGCTTTCTTT.

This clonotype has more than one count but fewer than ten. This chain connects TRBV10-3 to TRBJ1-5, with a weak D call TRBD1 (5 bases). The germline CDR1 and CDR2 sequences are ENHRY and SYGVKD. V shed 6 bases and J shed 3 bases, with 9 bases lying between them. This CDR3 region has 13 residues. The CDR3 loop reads CAIRTGPNQPQHF. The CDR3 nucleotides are TGTGCCATCAGAACGGGACCCAATCAGCCCCAGCATTTT.

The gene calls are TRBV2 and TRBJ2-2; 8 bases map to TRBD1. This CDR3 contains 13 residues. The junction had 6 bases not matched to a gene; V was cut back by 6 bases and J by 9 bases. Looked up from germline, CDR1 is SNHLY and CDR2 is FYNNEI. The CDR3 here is CASRVQGVWELFF. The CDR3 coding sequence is TGTGCCAGCAGGGTACAGGGGGTGTGGGAGCTGTTTTTT.

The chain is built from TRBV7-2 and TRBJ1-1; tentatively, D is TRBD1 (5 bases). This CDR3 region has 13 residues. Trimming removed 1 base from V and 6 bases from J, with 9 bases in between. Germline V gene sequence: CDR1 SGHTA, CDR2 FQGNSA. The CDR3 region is CASSLVGVAEAFF. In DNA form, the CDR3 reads TGTGCCAGCAGCTTAGTGGGGGTTGCTGAAGCTTTCTTT.

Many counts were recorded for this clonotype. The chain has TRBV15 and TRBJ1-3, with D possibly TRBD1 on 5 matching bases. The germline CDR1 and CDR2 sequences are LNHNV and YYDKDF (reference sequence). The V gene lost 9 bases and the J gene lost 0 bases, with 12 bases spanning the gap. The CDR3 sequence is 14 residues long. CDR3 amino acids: CATRNGASGNTIYF. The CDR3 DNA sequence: TGTGCCACTCGTAACGGGGCCTCTGGAAACACCATATATTTT.

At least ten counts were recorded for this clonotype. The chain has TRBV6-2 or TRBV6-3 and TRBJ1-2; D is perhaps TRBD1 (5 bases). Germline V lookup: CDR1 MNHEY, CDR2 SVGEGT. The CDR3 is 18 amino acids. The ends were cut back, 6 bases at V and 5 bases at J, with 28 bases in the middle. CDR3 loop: CASRYRLMGESIGYGYTF. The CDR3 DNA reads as TGTGCCAGCAGATACCGCCTTATGGGGGAATCCATCGGGTATGGCTACACCTTC.

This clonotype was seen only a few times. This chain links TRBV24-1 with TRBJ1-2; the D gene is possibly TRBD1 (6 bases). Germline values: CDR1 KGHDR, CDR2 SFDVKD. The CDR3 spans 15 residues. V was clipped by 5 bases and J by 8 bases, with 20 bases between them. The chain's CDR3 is CATSADRDTLGGYTF. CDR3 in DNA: TGTGCCACCAGTGCTGACCGGGACACTTTAGGAGGCTACACCTTC.

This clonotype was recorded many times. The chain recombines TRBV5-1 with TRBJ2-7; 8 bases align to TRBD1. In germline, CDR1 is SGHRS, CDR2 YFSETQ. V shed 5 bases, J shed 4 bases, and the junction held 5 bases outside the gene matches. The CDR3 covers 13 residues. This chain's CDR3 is CASRVRGQYEQYF. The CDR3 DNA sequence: TGCGCCAGCAGGGTCAGGGGGCAATACGAGCAGTACTTC.

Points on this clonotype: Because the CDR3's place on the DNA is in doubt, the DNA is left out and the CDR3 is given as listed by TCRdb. CDR3 residues: CASIYLCSGGTGLAYEQYF. V is TRBV25-1 and J is TRBJ2-7; TRBD1 reflects the table's D call only, with no check against the DNA. The CDR3 numbers 19 amino acids, ends counted. Looked up from germline, CDR1 is MGHDK and CDR2 is SYGVNS.

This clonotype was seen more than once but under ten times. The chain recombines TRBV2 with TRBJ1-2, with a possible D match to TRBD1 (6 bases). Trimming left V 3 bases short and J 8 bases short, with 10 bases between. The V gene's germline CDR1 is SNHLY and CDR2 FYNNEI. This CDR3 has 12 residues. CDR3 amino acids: CASSEEGGGYTF. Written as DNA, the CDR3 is TGTGCCAGCAGTGAGGAGGGGGGCGGCTACACCTTC.

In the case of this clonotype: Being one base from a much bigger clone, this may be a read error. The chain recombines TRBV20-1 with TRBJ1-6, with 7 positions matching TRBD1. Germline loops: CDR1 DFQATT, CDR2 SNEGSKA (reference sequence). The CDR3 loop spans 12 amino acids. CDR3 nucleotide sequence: TGCGGGGGATCAACAGGGGAGTCACCCCTCCACTTT. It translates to CGGSTGESPLHF.

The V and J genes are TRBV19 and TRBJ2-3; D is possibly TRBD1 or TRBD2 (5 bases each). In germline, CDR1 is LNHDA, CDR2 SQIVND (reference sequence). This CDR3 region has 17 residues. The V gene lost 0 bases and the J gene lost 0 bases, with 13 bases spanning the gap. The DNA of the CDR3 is TGTGCCAGTAGTATAGATGCACTACGGGACAGCACAGATACGCAGTATTTT. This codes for CASSIDALRDSTDTQYF.

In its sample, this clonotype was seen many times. The chain's CDR3 is CASSLDMTEGDGYTF. The CDR3 nucleotides read TGTGCCAGCAGCTTAGATATGACAGAAGGTGACGGCTACACCTTC. The rearrangement links TRBV7-2 to TRBJ1-2; D is possibly TRBD1 (5 bases). The CDR3 loop spans 15 amino acids. V was shortened by 1 base and J by 8 bases, with 17 bases between the two germline ends. Germline lookup yields CDR1 SGHTA and CDR2 FQGNSA.

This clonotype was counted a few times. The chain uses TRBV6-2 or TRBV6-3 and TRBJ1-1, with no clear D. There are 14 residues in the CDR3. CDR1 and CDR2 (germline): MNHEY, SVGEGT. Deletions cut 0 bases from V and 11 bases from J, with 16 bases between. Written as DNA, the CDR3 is TGTGCCAGCAGTTACTCGGAGGGTTCGGCGTCTGCTTTCTTT. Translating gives CASSYSEGSASAFF.

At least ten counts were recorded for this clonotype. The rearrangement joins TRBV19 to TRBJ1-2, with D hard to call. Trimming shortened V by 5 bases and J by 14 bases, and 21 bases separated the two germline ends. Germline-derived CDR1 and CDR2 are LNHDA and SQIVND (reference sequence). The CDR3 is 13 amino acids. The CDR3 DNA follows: TGTGCCAGTAGTTTTATCCGGAGTCCAGCGTGGACCTTC. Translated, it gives CASSFIRSPAWTF.

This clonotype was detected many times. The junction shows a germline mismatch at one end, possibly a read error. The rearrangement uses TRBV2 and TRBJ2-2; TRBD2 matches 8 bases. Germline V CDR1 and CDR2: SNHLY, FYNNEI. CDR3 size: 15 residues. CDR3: CASSEAGANTGELFF. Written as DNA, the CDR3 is TGTGCCAGCAGCGAAGCGGGGGCGAACACCGGGGAGCTGTTTTTT.

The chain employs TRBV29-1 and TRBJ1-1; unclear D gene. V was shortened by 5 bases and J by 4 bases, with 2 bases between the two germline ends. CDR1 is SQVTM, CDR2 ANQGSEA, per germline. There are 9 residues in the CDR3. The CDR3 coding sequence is TGCAGCGTTTCCACTGAAGCTTTCTTT. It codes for CSVSTEAFF. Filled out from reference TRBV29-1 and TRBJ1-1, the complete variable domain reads SAVISQKPSRDICQRGTSLTIQCQVDSQVTMMFWYRQQPGQSLTLIATANQGSEATYESGFVIDKFPISRPNLTFSTLTVSNMSPEDSSIYLCSVSTEAFFGQGTRLTVV.

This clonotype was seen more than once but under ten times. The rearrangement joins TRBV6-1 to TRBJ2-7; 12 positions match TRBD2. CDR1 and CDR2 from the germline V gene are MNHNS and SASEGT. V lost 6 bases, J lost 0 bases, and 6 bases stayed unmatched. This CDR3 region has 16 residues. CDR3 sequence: CASSQTSGRISYEQYF. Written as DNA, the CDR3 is TGTGCCAGCAGCCAAACTAGCGGGAGGATCTCCTACGAGCAGTACTTC.

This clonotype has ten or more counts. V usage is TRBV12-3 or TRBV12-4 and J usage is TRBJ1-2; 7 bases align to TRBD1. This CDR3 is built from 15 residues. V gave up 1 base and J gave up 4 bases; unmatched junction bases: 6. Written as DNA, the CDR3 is TGTGCCAGCAGTTTAGAGGGGGCGGCAATCTATGGCTACACCTTC. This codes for CASSLEGAAIYGYTF.

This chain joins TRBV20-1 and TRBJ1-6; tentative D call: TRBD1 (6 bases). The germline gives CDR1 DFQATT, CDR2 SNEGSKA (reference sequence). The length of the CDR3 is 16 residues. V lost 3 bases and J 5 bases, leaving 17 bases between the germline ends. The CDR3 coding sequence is TGCAGTGCTAGTCACCCAGGGGCCTTTGATAATTCACCCCTCCACTTT. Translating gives CSASHPGAFDNSPLHF.

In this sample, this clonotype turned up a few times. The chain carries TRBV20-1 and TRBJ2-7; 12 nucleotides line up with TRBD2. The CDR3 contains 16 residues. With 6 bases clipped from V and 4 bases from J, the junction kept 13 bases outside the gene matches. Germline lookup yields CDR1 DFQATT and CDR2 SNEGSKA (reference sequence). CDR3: CSAPLAGGLLGYEQYF. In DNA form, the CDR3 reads TGCAGTGCCCCTCTAGCGGGAGGGCTGCTCGGGTACGAGCAGTACTTC.

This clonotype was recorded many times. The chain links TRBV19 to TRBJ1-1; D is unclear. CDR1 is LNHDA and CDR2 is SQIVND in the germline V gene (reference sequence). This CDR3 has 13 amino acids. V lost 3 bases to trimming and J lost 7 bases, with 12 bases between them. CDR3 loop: CASSIRELNEAFF. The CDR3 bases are TGTGCCAGTAGTATCAGAGAGCTAAATGAAGCTTTCTTT. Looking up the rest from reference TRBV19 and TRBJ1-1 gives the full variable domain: DGGITQSPKYLFRKEGQNVTLSCEQNLNHDAMYWYRQDPGQGLRLIYYSQIVNDFQKGDIAEGYSVSREKKESFPLTVTSAQKNPTAFYLCASSIRELNEAFFGQGTRLTVV.

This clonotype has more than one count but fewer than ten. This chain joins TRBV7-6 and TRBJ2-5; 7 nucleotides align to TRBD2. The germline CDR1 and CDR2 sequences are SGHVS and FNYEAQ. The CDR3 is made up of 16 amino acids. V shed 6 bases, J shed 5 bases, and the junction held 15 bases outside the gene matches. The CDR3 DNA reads TGTGCCAGCAGTCCTCTGGTTGCTAGCGGAGTGGAGACCCAGTACTTC. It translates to CASSPLVASGVETQYF.

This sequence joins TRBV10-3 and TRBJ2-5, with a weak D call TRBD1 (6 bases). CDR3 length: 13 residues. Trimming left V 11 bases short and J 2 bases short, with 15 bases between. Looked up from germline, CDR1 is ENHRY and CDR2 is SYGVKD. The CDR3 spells CALEVTGQETQYF. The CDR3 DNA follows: TGTGCCCTGGAAGTAACAGGGCAAGAGACCCAGTACTTC.